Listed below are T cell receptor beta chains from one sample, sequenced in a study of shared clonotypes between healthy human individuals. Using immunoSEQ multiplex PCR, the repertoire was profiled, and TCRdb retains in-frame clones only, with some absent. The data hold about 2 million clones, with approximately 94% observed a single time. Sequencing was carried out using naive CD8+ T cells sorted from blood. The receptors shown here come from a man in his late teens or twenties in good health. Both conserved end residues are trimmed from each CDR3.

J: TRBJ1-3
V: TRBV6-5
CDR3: ASSYSEGNTIY

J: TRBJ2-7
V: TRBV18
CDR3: ASSLHGAEGHANEQY

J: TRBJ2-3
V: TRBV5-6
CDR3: ASSFGDSTDTQY

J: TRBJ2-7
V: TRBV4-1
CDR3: ASSRTRDVSSYEQY

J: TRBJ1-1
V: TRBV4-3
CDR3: ASSQDSPLTGLSTEAF

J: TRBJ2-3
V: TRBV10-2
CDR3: ASNDFSGSIDTQY

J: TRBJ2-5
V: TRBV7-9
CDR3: ASSEGELQETQY

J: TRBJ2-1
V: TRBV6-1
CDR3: ASKGLADYNEQF

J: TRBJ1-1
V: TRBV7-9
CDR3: ASSVQDLANTEAF

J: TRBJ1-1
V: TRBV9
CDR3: ASGGSGSLTF

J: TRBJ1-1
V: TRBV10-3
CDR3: AISGTDTEAF

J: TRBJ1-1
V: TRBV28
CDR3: ASNQGRGTEAF

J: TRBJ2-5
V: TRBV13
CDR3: ASSSLVGETQY

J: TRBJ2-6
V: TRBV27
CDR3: ASSNPPYTGSGANVLT

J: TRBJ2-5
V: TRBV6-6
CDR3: ASSPTTETQY

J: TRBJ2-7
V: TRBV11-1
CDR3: ASSSQGYEQY

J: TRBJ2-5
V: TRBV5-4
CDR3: ASSLVGPAETQY

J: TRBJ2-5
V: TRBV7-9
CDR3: ASSSSAGGEETQY